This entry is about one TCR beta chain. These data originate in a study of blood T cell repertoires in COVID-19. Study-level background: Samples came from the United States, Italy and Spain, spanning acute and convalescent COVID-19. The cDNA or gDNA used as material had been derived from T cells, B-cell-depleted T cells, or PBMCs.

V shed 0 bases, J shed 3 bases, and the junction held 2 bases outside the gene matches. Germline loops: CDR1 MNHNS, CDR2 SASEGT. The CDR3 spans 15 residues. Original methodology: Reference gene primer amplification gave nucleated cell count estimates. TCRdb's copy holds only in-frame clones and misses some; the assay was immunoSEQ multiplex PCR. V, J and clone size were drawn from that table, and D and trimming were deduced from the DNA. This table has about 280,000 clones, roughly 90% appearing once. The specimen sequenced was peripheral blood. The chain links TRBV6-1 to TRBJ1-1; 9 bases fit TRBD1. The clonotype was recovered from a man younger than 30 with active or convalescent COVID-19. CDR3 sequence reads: CASSEAGDRDTEAFF. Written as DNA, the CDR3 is TGTGCCAGCAGTGAAGCAGGGGACAGGGACACTGAAGCTTTCTTT.